This paragraph covers one T cell receptor beta chain sequence. These data come from a study of T cells expressing NK-cell markers. Using the 5' RACE reads, TCRdb records one entry per CDR3 protein without DNA. Its listing shows 400,000 or so distinct CDR3 sequences. This CDR3 comprises 15 residues. Germline lookup yields CDR1 SGHRS and CDR2 YFSETQ. Sequencing was carried out using blood T cells: a sorted CD56 or NKG2C T cell subset, CD4+ or CD8+ T cells, or bulk PBMC T cells (not recorded which). The chain joins TRBV5-1 to TRBJ2-3. This receptor was identified in a woman aged 50 to 60 in good health. CDR3 sequence: CASSLLAELTDTQYF.